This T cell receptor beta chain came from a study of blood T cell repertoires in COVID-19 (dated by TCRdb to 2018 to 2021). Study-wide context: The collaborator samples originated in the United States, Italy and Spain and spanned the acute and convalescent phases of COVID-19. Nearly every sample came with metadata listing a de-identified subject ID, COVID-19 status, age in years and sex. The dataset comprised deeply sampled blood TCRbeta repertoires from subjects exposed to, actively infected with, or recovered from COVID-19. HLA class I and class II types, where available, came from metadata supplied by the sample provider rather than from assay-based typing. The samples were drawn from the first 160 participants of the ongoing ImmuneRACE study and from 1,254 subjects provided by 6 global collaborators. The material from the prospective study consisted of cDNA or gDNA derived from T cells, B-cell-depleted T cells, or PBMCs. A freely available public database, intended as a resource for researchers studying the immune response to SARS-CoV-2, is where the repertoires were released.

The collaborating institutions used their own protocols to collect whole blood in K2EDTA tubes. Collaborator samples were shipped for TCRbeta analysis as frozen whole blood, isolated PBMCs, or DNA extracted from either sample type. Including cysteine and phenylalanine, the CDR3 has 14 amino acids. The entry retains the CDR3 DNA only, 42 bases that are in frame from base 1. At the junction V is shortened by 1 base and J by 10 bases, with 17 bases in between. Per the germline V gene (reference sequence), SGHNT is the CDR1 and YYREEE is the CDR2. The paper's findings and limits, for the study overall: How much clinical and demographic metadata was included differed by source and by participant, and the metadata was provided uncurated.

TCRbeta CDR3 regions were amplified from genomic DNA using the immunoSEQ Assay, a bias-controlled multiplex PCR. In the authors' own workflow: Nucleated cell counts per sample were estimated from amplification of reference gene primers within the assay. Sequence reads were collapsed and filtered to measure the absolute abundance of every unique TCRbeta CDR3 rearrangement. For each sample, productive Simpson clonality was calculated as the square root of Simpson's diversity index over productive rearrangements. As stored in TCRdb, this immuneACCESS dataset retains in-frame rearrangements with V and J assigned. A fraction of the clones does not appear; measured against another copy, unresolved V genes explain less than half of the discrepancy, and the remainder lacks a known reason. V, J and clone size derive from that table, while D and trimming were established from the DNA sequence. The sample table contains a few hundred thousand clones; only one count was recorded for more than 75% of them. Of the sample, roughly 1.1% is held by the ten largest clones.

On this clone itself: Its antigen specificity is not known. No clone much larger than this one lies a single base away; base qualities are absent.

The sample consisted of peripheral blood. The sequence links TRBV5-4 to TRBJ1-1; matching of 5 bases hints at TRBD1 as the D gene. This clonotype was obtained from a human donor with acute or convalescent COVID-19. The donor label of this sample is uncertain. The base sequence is TGTGCCAGCAGCTTGAGAGGGACGGGAGTCGTAGCTTTCTTT. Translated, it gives CASSLRGTGVVAFF. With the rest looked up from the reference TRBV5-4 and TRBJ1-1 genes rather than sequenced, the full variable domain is ETGVTQSPTHLIKTRGQQVTLRCSSQSGHNTVSWYQQALGQGPQFIFQYYREEENGRGNFPPRFSGLQFPNYSSELNVNALELDDSALYLCASSLRGTGVVAFFGQGTRLTVV.